This T cell receptor beta chain was sequenced for a study of T cell responses to AZD1222 COVID-19 vaccine. Remarks on this clone: Its target is not known.

CDR1 and CDR2 (germline): SGHRS, YFSETQ. The CDR3 has 17 residues. Losses at the gene ends were 4 bases for V and 3 bases for J; bases not matched to a gene: 11. Whole-study findings and limits: CD4 TCRs linked to vaccination spanned spike, dominating at 160-218 and 743-854.

Sequencing was performed with immunoSEQ multiplex PCR; in TCRdb, only in-frame clones are kept and a portion is missing. The sample yields nearly 90,000 clones, around 91% seen once. This receptor was obtained from an adult who received the AZD1222 COVID-19 vaccine. The sample consisted of peripheral blood, taken 28 days after the second AZD1222 dose. The chain links TRBV5-1 to TRBJ2-7; 12 bases fit TRBD1. The CDR3 here is CASSVNTGTGGLYEQYF. The CDR3 nucleotides read TGCGCCAGCAGCGTGAACACCGGGACAGGGGGCCTCTACGAGCAGTACTTC.